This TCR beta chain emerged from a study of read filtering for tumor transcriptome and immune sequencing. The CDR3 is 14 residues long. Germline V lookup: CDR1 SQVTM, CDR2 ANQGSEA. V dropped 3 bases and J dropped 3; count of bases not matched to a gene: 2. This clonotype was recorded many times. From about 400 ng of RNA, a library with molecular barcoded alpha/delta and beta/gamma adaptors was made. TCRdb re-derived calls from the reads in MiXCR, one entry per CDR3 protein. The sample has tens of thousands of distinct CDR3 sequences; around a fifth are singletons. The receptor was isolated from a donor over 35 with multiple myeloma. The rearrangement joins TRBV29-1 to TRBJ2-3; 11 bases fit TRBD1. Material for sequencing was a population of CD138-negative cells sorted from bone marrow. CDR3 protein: CSVDGQGATDTQYF. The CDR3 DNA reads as TGCAGCGTTGACGGACAGGGGGCAACAGATACGCAGTATTTT.